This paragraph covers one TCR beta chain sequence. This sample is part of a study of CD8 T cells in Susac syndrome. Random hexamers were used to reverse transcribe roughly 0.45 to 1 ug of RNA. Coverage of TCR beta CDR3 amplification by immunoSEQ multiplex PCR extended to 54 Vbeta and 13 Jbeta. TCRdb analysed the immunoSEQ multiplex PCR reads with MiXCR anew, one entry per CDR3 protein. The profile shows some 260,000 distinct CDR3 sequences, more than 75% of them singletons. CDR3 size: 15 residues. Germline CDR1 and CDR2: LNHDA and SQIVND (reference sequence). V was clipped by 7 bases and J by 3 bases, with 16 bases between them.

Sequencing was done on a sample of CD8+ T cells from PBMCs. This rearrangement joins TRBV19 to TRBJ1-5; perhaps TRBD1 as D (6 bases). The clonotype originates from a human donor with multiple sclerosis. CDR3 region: CASTTFRGFNQPQHF. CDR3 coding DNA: TGTGCCAGTACCACTTTCAGGGGTTTCAATCAGCCCCAGCATTTT. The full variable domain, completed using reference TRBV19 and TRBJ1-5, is DGGITQSPKYLFRKEGQNVTLSCEQNLNHDAMYWYRQDPGQGLRLIYYSQIVNDFQKGDIAEGYSVSREKKESFPLTVTSAQKNPTAFYLCASTTFRGFNQPQHFGDGTRLSIL.